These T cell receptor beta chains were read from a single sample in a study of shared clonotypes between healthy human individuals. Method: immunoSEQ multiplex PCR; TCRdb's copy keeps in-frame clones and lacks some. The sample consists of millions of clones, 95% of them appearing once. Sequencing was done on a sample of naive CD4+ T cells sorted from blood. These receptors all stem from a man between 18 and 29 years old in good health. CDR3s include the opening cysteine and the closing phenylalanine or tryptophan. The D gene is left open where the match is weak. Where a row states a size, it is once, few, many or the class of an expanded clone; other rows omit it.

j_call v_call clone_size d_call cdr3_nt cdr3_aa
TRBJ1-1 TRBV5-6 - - TGTGCCAGCAGCTTGTTATCGGGGAACCCTGAAGCTTTCTTT CASSLLSGNPEAFF
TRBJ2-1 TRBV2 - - TGTGCCAGCAGCGGGAGAAGGAGCAATGAGCAGTTCTTC CASSGRRSNEQFF
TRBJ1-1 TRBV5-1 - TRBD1 TGCGCCAGCACCCAGGACAGGGTTGAGAACACTGAAGCTTTCTTT CASTQDRVENTEAFF
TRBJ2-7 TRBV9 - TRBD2 TGTGCCAGCAGCCCTCCTAGGGGAGGGCCGGAGGAGCAGTACTTC CASSPPRGGPEEQYF
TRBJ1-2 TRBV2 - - TGTGCCAGCAGTGAAGCGCTGAACAACTATGGCTACACCTTC CASSEALNNYGYTF
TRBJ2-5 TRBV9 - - TGTGCCAGCAGCGCATACGGATATCAAGAGACCCAGTACTTC CASSAYGYQETQYF
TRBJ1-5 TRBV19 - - TGTGCCAGTAGTCGTCCCCTGACCAGGCTTATCAATCAGCCCCAGCATTTT CASSRPLTRLINQPQHF
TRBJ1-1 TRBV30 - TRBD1 TGTGCCTGGAGTAAGGGACAGGGGACCACTGAAGCTTTCTTT CAWSKGQGTTEAFF
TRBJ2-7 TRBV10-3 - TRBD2 TGTGCCATCAGTGAGCTAGCGGGAGTTGGCGAGCAGTACTTC CAISELAGVGEQYF
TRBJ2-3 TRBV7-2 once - TGTGCCAGCAGCTCCGGCGGGGCGGGAGATACGCAGTATTTT CASSSGGAGDTQYF
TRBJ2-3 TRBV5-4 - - TGTGCCAGCACCAATAAACCGGCCGGGCCAGCAGATACGCAGTATTTT CASTNKPAGPADTQYF
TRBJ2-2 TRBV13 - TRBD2 TGTGCCAGCAGAGACTGGGGTCAACTAGCGGGGACCCCAGGAACCGGGGAGCTGTTTTTT CASRDWGQLAGTPGTGELFF
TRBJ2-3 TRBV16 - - TGTGCCAGCAGCCAATGGACGGATACGCAGTATTTT CASSQWTDTQYF
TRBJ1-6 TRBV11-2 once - TGTGCCAGCAGCTTAGATTGGCCAGGGTCTAATTCACCCCTCCACTTT CASSLDWPGSNSPLHF
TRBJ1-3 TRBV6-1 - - TGTGCCAGCAGTAATTTTGGGAGCTCTGGAAACACCATATATTTT CASSNFGSSGNTIYF
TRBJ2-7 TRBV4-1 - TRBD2 TGCGCCAGCAGCCAAGATCGGAATAGCGGGGGGGAGCAGTACTTC CASSQDRNSGGEQYF
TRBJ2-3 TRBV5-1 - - TGCGCCAGCAGCTTGTACGCGGGCACAGATACGCAGTATTTT CASSLYAGTDTQYF
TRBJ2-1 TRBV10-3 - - TGTGCCATCAGTGAGCCAGGGGAAGGGCAGTTCTTC CAISEPGEGQFF
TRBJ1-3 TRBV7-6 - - TGTGCCAGCAGCTTAGTTGCGGCAGCCATCGGAAACACCATATATTTT CASSLVAAAIGNTIYF
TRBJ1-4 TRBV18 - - TGTGCCAGCTCCCTCGGGACAACTAATGAAAAACTGTTTTTT CASSLGTTNEKLFF
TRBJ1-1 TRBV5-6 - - TGTGCCAGCAGCCTTGCGGTGATGAACACTGAAGCTTTCTTT CASSLAVMNTEAFF
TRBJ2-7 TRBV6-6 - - TGTGCCAGCAGGGTCGGTGGGGGCGAGCAGTACTTC CASRVGGGEQYF
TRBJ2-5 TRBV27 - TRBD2 TGTGCCAGCAGCCTACTAGCGGGGGGGCCTGAGACCCAGTACTTC CASSLLAGGPETQYF
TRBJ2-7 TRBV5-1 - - TGCGCCAGCAGCTTGGCCCCGGACAGCGAGCAGTACTTC CASSLAPDSEQYF
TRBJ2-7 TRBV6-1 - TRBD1 TGTGCCAGCAGTGAAGGGCAGTGGAGGGGGACAGGGAATAAGTACGAGCAGTACTTC CASSEGQWRGTGNKYEQYF
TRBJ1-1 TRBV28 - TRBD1 TGTGCCAGCAGTCCGACAGGGACCATGAACACTGAAGCTTTCTTT CASSPTGTMNTEAFF
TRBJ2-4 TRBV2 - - TGTGCCAGCAGTGTTTCCGGCACAACCGTAAACATTCAGTACTTC CASSVSGTTVNIQYF
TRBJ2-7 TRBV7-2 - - TGTGCCAGCAGCTTACGGGCGCAGGACCCCGTCGGGCAGTACTTC CASSLRAQDPVGQYF
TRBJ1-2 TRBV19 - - TGTGCCAGTAAACTCGACGACATTACTAACTATGGCTACACCTTC CASKLDDITNYGYTF
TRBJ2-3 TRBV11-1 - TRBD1 TGTGCCAGCACCTCCGGACAGGGAAGAACAGATACGCAGTATTTT CASTSGQGRTDTQYF
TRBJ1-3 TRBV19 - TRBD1 TGTGCCAGTAGCAGGGGGTCTGGAAACACCATATATTTT CASSRGSGNTIYF
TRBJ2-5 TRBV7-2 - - TGTGCCAGCAGCTTCAACAGGGTGGAGACCCAGTACTTC CASSFNRVETQYF
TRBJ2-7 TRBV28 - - TGTGCCAGCAGTTTACAGGGGCCCTACGAGCAGTACTTC CASSLQGPYEQYF
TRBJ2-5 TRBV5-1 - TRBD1 TGCGCCAGCAGCCAGGACAGGGGAGGGCAAGAGACCCAGTACTTC CASSQDRGGQETQYF
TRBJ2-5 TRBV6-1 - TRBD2 TGTGCCAGCAGCCAAGGCGGAGGGAGGGCCCAGTACTTC CASSQGGGRAQYF
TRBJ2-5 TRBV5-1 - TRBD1 TGCGCCAGCAGCTTAACAGGGGGCCCGCAAGAGACCCAGTACTTC CASSLTGGPQETQYF
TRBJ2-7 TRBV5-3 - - TGTGCCAGAAGCTTGGATGCGGGGGCACTTCTGGAGCAGTACTTC CARSLDAGALLEQYF
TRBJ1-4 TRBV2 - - TGTGCCAGCAGTGAGGAGGGTCTAAAGATGGTAAAACTGTTTTTT CASSEEGLKMVKLFF
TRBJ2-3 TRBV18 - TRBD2 TGTGCCAGCTCAGGGACTAGTTTACAGGCAGATACGCAGTATTTT CASSGTSLQADTQYF
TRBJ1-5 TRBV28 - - TGTGCCAGCAGTCCGACTGGACCCAATAGCAATCAGCCCCAGCATTTT CASSPTGPNSNQPQHF
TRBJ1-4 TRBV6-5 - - TGTGCCAGCAGTTCGACCTTGGAGGAAAAACTGTTTTTT CASSSTLEEKLFF
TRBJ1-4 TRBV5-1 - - TGCGCCAGCAGCTTGTTGGGATCGGGTGAAAAACTGTTTTTT CASSLLGSGEKLFF
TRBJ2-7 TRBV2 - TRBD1 TGTGCCAGCGGGACAGACTCCTACGAGCAGTACTTC CASGTDSYEQYF
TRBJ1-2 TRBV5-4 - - TGTGCCAGCAGCTTGTGGGGAGGTGGCTACACCTTC CASSLWGGGYTF
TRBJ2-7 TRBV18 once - TGTGCCAGCTCCCCCGGGGGTCCCTACGAGCAGTACTTC CASSPGGPYEQYF
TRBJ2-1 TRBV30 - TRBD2 TGTGCCGCCGGACTAGCCTACAATGAGCAGTTCTTC CAAGLAYNEQFF
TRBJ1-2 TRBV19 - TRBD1 TGTGCCAGTAGTAGACCGGGACAGGGGGCATATGGCTACACCTTC CASSRPGQGAYGYTF
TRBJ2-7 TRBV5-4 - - TGTGCCAGCAGCTTAATCGCCTACGAGCAGTACTTC CASSLIAYEQYF
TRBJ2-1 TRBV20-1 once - TGCAGTGCTCCTTACAATGAGCAGTTCTTC CSAPYNEQFF
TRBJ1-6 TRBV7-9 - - TGTGCCAGCAGCCCGACGGGATCACCCCTCCACTTT CASSPTGSPLHF
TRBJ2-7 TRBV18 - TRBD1 TGTGCCAGCTCAGTCTACAGGGGCCCCTACGAGCAGTACTTC CASSVYRGPYEQYF
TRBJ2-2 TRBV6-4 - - TGTGCCAGTTCAGCGGCCCCCTACACCGGGGAGCTGTTTTTT CASSAAPYTGELFF
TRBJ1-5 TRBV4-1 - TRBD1 TGCGCCAGCAGCCAATCAGGGGGCGGGGTGGATCAGCCCCAGCATTTT CASSQSGGGVDQPQHF
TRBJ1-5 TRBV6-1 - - TGTGCCAGCAGTGAAGGACGGGGCGGCAATCAGCCCCAGCATTTT CASSEGRGGNQPQHF
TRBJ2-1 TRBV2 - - TGTGCCAGCAGTGATAGGGACTCCTCCTACAATGAGCAGTTCTTC CASSDRDSSYNEQFF